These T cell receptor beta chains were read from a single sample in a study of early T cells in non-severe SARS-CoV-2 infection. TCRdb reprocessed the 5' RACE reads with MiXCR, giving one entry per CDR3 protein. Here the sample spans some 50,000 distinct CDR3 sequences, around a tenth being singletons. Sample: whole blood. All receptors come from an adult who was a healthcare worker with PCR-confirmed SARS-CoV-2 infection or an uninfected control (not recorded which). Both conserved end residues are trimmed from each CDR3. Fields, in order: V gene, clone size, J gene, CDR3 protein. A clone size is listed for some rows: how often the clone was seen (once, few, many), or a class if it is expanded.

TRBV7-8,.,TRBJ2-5,ASTLSSLALQETQY
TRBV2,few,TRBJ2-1,ASIDRGKYNEQF
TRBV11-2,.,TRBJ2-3,ASSLTSGGDTDTQY
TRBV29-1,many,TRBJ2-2,SVDSTGAGELF
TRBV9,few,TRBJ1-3,ASKQVGGNTIY
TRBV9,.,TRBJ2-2,ASSVAGSYANTGELF
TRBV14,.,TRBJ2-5,ASSQVLLQETQY
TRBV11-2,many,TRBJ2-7,ASSLVVAGGPSEQY
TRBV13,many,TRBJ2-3,ASSPALAGGPTDTQY
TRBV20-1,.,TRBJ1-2,SASFLTFPPANYGYT
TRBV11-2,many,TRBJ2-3,ASSLERSDTQY
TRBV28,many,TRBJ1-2,ASSFGQGNYGYT
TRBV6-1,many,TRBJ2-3,ASSDPGTDTQY
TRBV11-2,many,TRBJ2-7,ASSPRGNFYEQY
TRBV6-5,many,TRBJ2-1,ASKQSSYNEQF
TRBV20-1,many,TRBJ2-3,SASDLQDTQY
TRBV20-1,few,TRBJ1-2,SAVERSVYGYT
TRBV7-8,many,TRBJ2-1,ASSLGTPRGPSYNEQF
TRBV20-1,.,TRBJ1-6,SARDFRQGNSPLH
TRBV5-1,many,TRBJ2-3,ASSSGTSSTDTQY
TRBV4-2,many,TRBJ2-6,ASSHAGGSSPGANVLT
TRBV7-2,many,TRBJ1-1,ASTRFVLNTEAF
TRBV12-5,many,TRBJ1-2,ASGFWDSYGYT
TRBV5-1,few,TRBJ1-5,ASSLDPNQPQH
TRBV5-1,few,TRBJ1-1,ASSSGVMNTEAF
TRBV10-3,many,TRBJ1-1,AISEDGGAVPTEAF